The TCR beta chain under discussion was sequenced for a study of blood T cell repertoires in COVID-19. Study at large: There were acute and convalescent COVID-19 samples, and they came from the United States, Italy and Spain. T cells, B-cell-depleted T cells, or PBMCs supplied cDNA or gDNA.

The CDR3 contains 14 residues. The V gene end was trimmed by 8 bases and the J gene end by 7 bases; junction bases not matched to a gene: 10. Germline V CDR1 and CDR2: LNHDA, SQIVND (reference sequence). In the source study's methods: Reference gene primers were amplified, and this amplification served to estimate nucleated cell counts. Libraries were prepared by immunoSEQ multiplex PCR; TCRdb keeps only in-frame clonotypes and omits some of them. D and trimming were read from the DNA, whereas the V and J calls and clone size are those reported in that table. The repertoire includes 70,000 to 85,000 clones, around 80% of them detected once, and roughly two fifths sits in the top ten.

The chain uses TRBV19 and TRBJ1-2, with 10 positions matching TRBD1. This sequence originates from an older man with active or convalescent COVID-19. Source material: peripheral blood. The CDR3 protein is CASGLGGQGVGYTF. CDR3 sequence (DNA): TGTGCCAGTGGCCTGGGAGGACAGGGGGTTGGCTACACCTTC.